One T cell receptor beta chain is described in this entry. This sample is drawn from a study of blood T cell repertoires in COVID-19. Looked up from germline, CDR1 is SGHVS and CDR2 is FQNEAQ. The CDR3 covers 14 residues. The V end lost 4 bases, the J end lost 3 bases, and 12 bases lay between the germline ends. Sequencing used immunoSEQ multiplex PCR; TCRdb keeps in-frame clones, though not all of them. The sample holds 450,000 to 500,000 clones; 87% are singletons and the top ten take around 0.64%. Sequencing was performed on PBMCs or T cells enriched from blood (not recorded which). The chain employs TRBV7-8 and TRBJ2-5; tentatively, D is TRBD2 (7 bases). This TCR was sampled from a woman aged 18-29 years who had recovered from COVID-19. The CDR3 DNA sequence: TGTGCCAGCAGCTCGTGGGAGGGGGAAGAGACCCAGTACTTC. This translates into CASSSWEGEETQYF.